The text below deals with one T cell receptor (beta chain). The antigen it recognizes is unknown. Base qualities are not provided; no much larger clone lies one nucleotide away. TCRdb records Illumina NovaSeq 6000 as the sequencer. TCRalpha and TCRbeta cDNA libraries were built by 5'RACE with constant-segment primers, adding sample barcodes and unique molecular identifiers. RNA was extracted from every sample with Trizol reagent. The libraries were amplified in two PCR steps, and the second step added a second sample barcode and Illumina TruSeq adapters. Sequencing of the libraries was done on an Illumina NovaSeq, producing 2 x 150 bp paired-end reads. The source study handled its data this way. Demultiplexing of reads and collapsing into UMI-guided consensus sequences were performed with migec v1.2.7. Using mixcr v2.1.11, UMI consensuses were aligned to TRA and TRB V and J templates and then assembled into clonotypes. A clonotype was counted as expanded or contracted only when both edgeR and NoisET called the clonotype significant, with the noise models trained on biological replicates. For edgeR calls, the cutoffs were a false discovery rate-adjusted p below 0.01 and a log2 fold-change threshold of 1. PCA with hierarchical clustering of max-normalized trajectories of the 1000 most abundant clonotypes was used as exploratory dynamics analysis. The CD4 or CD8 phenotype of responding clones was assigned using the separately sequenced CD4+ and CD8+ repertoires. TCRdb redid the processing of the public reads, applying fastp at Q25 and MiXCR, and retained in-frame beta chains. Entries are consolidated by CDR3 protein sequence, retaining the most common genes and DNA. V and J calls and clone size were set by TCRdb, not the authors. This sample is represented by 130,000 to 150,000 distinct CDR3 sequences; roughly 21% of them were singletons. Together, the top ten hold 2% to 2.5% of the sample.

This record comes from a study of T-cell memory formation after mild COVID-19 (dated by TCRdb to the early 2020s). In the study overall: TCR sequence clusters from the two donors were found to be largely donor specific. In a couple of donors, T-cell clones that expanded and contracted after mild COVID-19 were followed by sequencing TCRalpha and TCRbeta repertoires longitudinally. The cohort was made up of two young adult volunteers, one female and one male, who were previously healthy.

The CDR3, cysteine through phenylalanine, is 12 amino acids long. Just the 36-base CDR3 DNA is kept, in frame starting at base 1. V and J are truncated by 3 bases and 2 bases respectively, leaving an intervening sequence of 4 bases. For CDR1 and CDR2, the germline V gene lists ENHRY and SYGVKD. PBMCs were isolated by Ficoll-Paque density gradient centrifugation. Study-wide findings and limitations: Only two mild cases were covered by the study, and larger cohorts that include severe cases with pre-infection samples were considered necessary. SARS-CoV-2 specificity was not confirmed for the second-wave clones peaking on day 37. Contracting CD4+ clones turned up mainly in the CM and EM memory subsets, whereas EMRA was where CD8+ clones were enriched. From day 15 to 85, contracting clones showed balanced CD4/CD8 phenotypes, whereas a second wave of clones that expanded from day 15 to 37 leaned towards CD4+. Some responding clones were detected in pre-infection memory, suggesting pre-existing cross-reactive memory T cells joined the SARS-CoV-2 response.

The TCR comes from an adult woman who had mild COVID-19 (a few samples of this study predate the infection). The sample titles of this study are shuffled in the database, so cell type and time point are left out; the donor was told from shared clones. Sequencing input: PBMCs or a T cell subset sorted from them (not recorded which). The chain joins TRBV10-3 to TRBJ1-1, with the D segment identity uncertain. The DNA reads TGTGCCATCAGTGACCCAAACACTGAAGCTTTCTTT. This codes for CAISDPNTEAFF.